This record concerns one TCR beta chain sequence. This sample was included in a study of blood T cell repertoires in COVID-19. For the study at large: Donors in the United States, Italy and Spain gave samples during acute or convalescent COVID-19. The cDNA or gDNA used as material had been derived from T cells, B-cell-depleted T cells, or PBMCs.

The CDR3 runs 16 residues. V was trimmed by 0 bases and J by 8 bases, leaving 17 bases between them. Germline loops: CDR1 SGHRS, CDR2 YFSETQ. Under the authors' procedure: Amplification of reference gene primers was used by the study to estimate nucleated cell counts. The protocol was immunoSEQ multiplex PCR, while the TCRdb copy is restricted to in-frame clones and leaves out a portion. The V and J calls and the clone size are those of that table, but D and trimming were determined from the DNA. The sample lists 37,000 or so clones, about nine tenths seen once, with approximately 6.6% in the top ten.

Sample: peripheral blood. The TCR was taken from a human donor in a cohort sampled during active COVID-19. The chain uses TRBV5-1 and TRBJ1-4, with a possible D match to TRBD1 (5 bases). The CDR3 reads CASSLVAASEGEKLFF. The DNA for the CDR3 is TGCGCCAGCAGCTTGGTCGCGGCTTCGGAGGGGGAAAAACTGTTTTTT.